The 27 T cell receptor beta chains reported below all come from one sample, sequenced in a study of cytotoxic CD8 clonotypes in ibrutinib-treated CLL. The protocol was immunoSEQ multiplex PCR, while the TCRdb copy is restricted to in-frame clones and leaves out a portion. The sample has approximately 320,000 clones; about 61% are singletons. Sequenced material: PBMCs, taken after 36 months of ibrutinib treatment. The source of these receptors is a human donor with chronic lymphocytic leukemia.

The chain employs TRBV7-9 and TRBJ1-1, with 8 bases matching TRBD1. The germline V gene has CDR1 SEHNR and CDR2 FQNEAQ (reference sequence). Unmatched junction bases numbered 5, after V lost 5 bases and J lost 3 bases. The CDR3 covers 14 residues. CDR3 sequence (DNA): TGTGCCAGCAGCAAACAGGGGGGGTACACTGAAGCTTTCTTT. It encodes CASSKQGGYTEAFF. The variable domain in full, completed from reference TRBV7-9 and TRBJ1-1, reads DTGVSQNPRHKITKRGQNVTFRCDPISEHNRLYWYRQTLGQGPEFLTYFQNEAQLEKSRLLSDRFSAERPKGSFSTLEIQRTEQGDSAMYLCASSKQGGYTEAFFGQGTRLTVV.

The V call is TRBV20-1, the J call TRBJ1-2, with D uncertain. The germline gives CDR1 DFQATT, CDR2 SNEGSKA (reference sequence). CDR3 length: 8 amino acids. The V and J ends lost 5 bases and 8 bases respectively, with 3 bases between them. DNA for the CDR3: TGCAGTGCTGAGGGCTACACCTTC. Protein sequence: CSAEGYTF.

The rearrangement uses TRBV19 and TRBJ1-2; a possible D gene is TRBD1 (5 bases). V lost 7 bases and J lost 3, with 18 bases in between. Germline CDR1 and CDR2: LNHDA and SQIVND (reference sequence). This CDR3 comprises 15 residues. CDR3 sequence: CASNHRGTRDYGYTF. The CDR3 region has the DNA TGTGCCAGTAACCACCGCGGGACGAGAGACTATGGCTACACCTTC.

The chain links TRBV4-3 to TRBJ2-7; D is unclear. The CDR3 is made up of 14 amino acids. Trimming cost V 3 bases and J 4 bases, with 13 bases left between them. Germline CDR1 is LGHNA and CDR2 is YSLEER. DNA of the CDR3: TGCGCCAGCAGCCAGGCCCCAAACAGTTACGAGCAGTACTTC. Amino acids: CASSQAPNSYEQYF.

This clone was counted a single time. The chain's CDR3 is CATALAPSTDTQYF. The CDR3 nucleotides read TGTGCCACCGCACTAGCGCCGAGCACAGATACGCAGTATTTT. V is TRBV25-1 and J is TRBJ2-3, with TRBD2 matching over 7 bases. V shed 10 bases, J shed 0 bases, and the junction held 7 bases outside the gene matches. The CDR3 length is 14 residues. The germline CDR1 and CDR2 sequences are MGHDK and SYGVNS.

V and J are TRBV7-9 and TRBJ2-2; weak D call: TRBD1 (6 bases). The CDR3 extends over 15 amino acids. V was pared by 5 bases and J by 1 base, with 11 bases between. The germline CDR1 and CDR2 sequences are SEHNR and FQNEAQ (reference sequence). The CDR3 region has the DNA TGTGCCAGCAGCGCAGTGGGACAGAACACCGGGGAGCTGTTTTTT. Its translation is CASSAVGQNTGELFF.

The chain has TRBV29-1 and TRBJ2-5, with TRBD1 identical over 11 bases. The CDR3 totals 16 residues. The germline V gene encodes CDR1 SQVTM and CDR2 ANQGSEA. After removal of 1 base from V and 5 bases from J, the junction contained 9 bases not matched to a gene. The CDR3 DNA sequence: TGCAGCGTTGAAGGGTCAGGACAGGGGGCTTTGGAGACCCAGTACTTC. It translates to CSVEGSGQGALETQYF.

V gene TRBV9 combines with J gene TRBJ2-7; D is ambiguous. The CDR3 runs to 15 residues. Germline CDR1 is SGDLS and CDR2 is YYNGEE. Trimming cost V 0 bases and J 2 bases, with 12 bases left between them. This CDR3 reads CASSVDPELTYEQYF. For the CDR3, the DNA is TGTGCCAGCAGCGTAGACCCAGAGCTCACCTACGAGCAGTACTTC.

The rearrangement joins TRBV12-5 to TRBJ2-3; 9 nucleotides agree with TRBD2. J gave up 4 bases and V 1 base, and 3 bases lay outside the gene matches. The CDR3 is 15 amino acids. Germline loops: CDR1 LGHNT, CDR2 FRNRAP. DNA for the CDR3: TGTGCTAGTGGTTTGGGAGCGGGGGGTCCAGATACGCAGTATTTT. Protein: CASGLGAGGPDTQYF.

The J gene is TRBJ1-2, the V gene TRBV4-1, with 8 bases fitting TRBD1. Germline loops: CDR1 MGHRA, CDR2 YSYEKL. The CDR3 totals 15 residues. J was trimmed by 6 bases and V by 2 bases; bases with no gene match: 8. CDR3: CASSQYQDRVNGYTF. The DNA for the CDR3 is TGCGCCAGCAGCCAATACCAGGACAGGGTCAATGGCTACACCTTC.

In this sample, this clone turned up a few times. This chain links TRBV5-6 with TRBJ1-4; D gene uncertain. Between the trimmed V and J ends, which lost 1 base and 6 bases, there was a span of 4 bases. Germline CDR1 SGHDT, CDR2 YYEEEE. CDR3 size: 12 residues. The CDR3 sequence: CASSLIDEKLFF. The CDR3, as DNA: TGTGCCAGCAGCTTGATCGATGAAAAACTGTTTTTT.

This clone has a single count. CDR3 sequence (DNA): TGCAGCGTGACACTCCGCACAGATACGCAGTATTTT. Translating gives CSVTLRTDTQYF. This rearrangement joins TRBV29-1 to TRBJ2-3; no definite D call. Trimming stripped 6 bases from V and 1 base from J, with 8 bases between. The CDR3 is made up of 12 amino acids. Per germline, CDR1 SQVTM and CDR2 ANQGSEA.

V and J are TRBV9 and TRBJ2-6; D is perhaps TRBD1 (5 bases). CDR1 and CDR2 from the germline V gene are SGDLS and YYNGEE. Trimming removed 3 bases from V and 1 base from J, with 11 bases in between. The CDR3 is 16 residues long. The CDR3 protein is CASSGQRPSGANVLTF. The CDR3 region has the DNA TGTGCCAGCAGCGGACAGAGGCCTTCTGGGGCCAACGTCCTGACTTTC.

V and J are TRBV5-1 and TRBJ2-2; tentatively, D is TRBD2 (5 bases). V was shortened by 0 bases and J by 6 bases, with 9 bases between the two germline ends. The CDR3 is 14 residues long. CDR1 is SGHRS and CDR2 is YFSETQ in the germline V gene. CDR3 bases: TGCGCCAGCAGCTTGGAGGGAGTGGCCGGGGAGCTGTTTTTT. Protein sequence: CASSLEGVAGELFF. Looking up the rest from reference TRBV5-1 and TRBJ2-2 gives the full variable domain: KAGVTQTPRYLIKTRGQQVTLSCSPISGHRSVSWYQQTPGQGLQFLFEYFSETQRNKGNFPGRFSGRQFSNSRSEMNVSTLELGDSALYLCASSLEGVAGELFFGEGSRLTVL.

The chain combines TRBV7-9 with TRBJ2-7; D remains ambiguous. This CDR3 comprises 15 residues. The germline gives CDR1 SEHNR, CDR2 FQNEAQ (reference sequence). Trimming shortened V by 5 bases and J by 0 bases, and 14 bases separated the two germline ends. The DNA of the CDR3 is TGTGCCAGCAGCCCAAAGACGGGCCCCTCCTACGAGCAGTACTTC. It yields the protein CASSPKTGPSYEQYF.

V and J are TRBV9 and TRBJ2-2; tentatively, D is TRBD2 (5 bases). The germline V gene encodes CDR1 SGDLS and CDR2 YYNGEE. V lost 0 bases to trimming and J lost 3 bases, with 12 bases between them. The CDR3 sequence is 16 residues long. The CDR3 spells CASSVDVGAYTGELFF. As DNA, the CDR3 is TGTGCCAGCAGCGTAGACGTGGGAGCCTACACCGGGGAGCTGTTTTTT.

This clone was counted a few times. The CDR3 DNA is TGTGCCAGCAGTTTGACACGCGGAAACACCATATATTTT. It yields the protein CASSLTRGNTIYF. The chain links TRBV27 to TRBJ1-3; unclear D gene. The V and J ends lost 3 bases and 4 bases respectively, with 7 bases between them. Germline assignment: CDR1 MNHEY and CDR2 SMNVEV (reference sequence). The CDR3 extends over 13 amino acids.

This chain connects TRBV11-3 to TRBJ1-6; no clear D gene. Germline V gene lookup returns CDR1 SGHNT and CDR2 YENEEA. CDR3 size: 14 residues. Trimming removed 5 bases at V and 10 bases at J, with 15 bases between. The CDR3 region has the DNA TGTGCCAGCAGCCCCGGGCGGCCCGGGTCACCCCTCCACTTT. Its translation is CASSPGRPGSPLHF.

The chain has TRBV7-3 and TRBJ1-1; D remains ambiguous. This CDR3 is built from 15 residues. Germline V gene lookup returns CDR1 SGHTA and CDR2 FQGTGA. V was cut by 2 bases and J by 8 bases, with 18 bases left in between. The CDR3 coding sequence is TGTGCCAGCAGCTTATCGGGTTTTGTGCCAGACGAAGCTTTCTTT. Translation gives CASSLSGFVPDEAFF.

V and J are TRBV5-1 and TRBJ2-4; maybe TRBD2 (5 bases). Per germline, CDR1 SGHRS and CDR2 YFSETQ. CDR3 length: 14 residues. With 4 bases removed from V and 5 bases from J, the gap between germline ends came to 13 bases. The DNA of the CDR3 is TGCGCCAGCAGCCCCGAGGGTCGGCAAAACATTCAGTACTTC. This translates into CASSPEGRQNIQYF.

This chain joins TRBV5-4 and TRBJ2-5; 8 nucleotides align to TRBD1. The germline V gene has CDR1 SGHNT and CDR2 YYREEE (reference sequence). J lost 3 bases, V lost 0 bases, and 7 bases had no gene match. The CDR3 has 16 residues. The CDR3 is CASSLVAGGAKETQYF. The DNA of the CDR3 is TGTGCCAGCAGCTTGGTGGCAGGGGGCGCGAAAGAGACCCAGTACTTC.

The chain links TRBV5-1 to TRBJ2-7; the match to TRBD1 covers 9 bases. This CDR3 has 16 residues. The V gene's germline CDR1 is SGHRS and CDR2 YFSETQ. The junction had 12 bases not matched to a gene; V was cut back by 3 bases and J by 5 bases. In DNA form, the CDR3 reads TGCGCCAGCAGCTCGTACAGGGGGCGCATGGACCACGAGCAGTACTTC. Protein sequence: CASSSYRGRMDHEQYF.

V gene TRBV7-2 combines with J gene TRBJ2-5; 7 bases align to TRBD1. CDR1 and CDR2 from the germline V gene are SGHTA and FQGNSA. The CDR3 spans 14 residues. V gave up 5 bases and J gave up 8 bases; unmatched junction bases: 11. The CDR3 DNA reads as TGTGCCAGCAGCCCCAGACAGGGTCGGCTCACCCAGTACTTC. Translated, it gives CASSPRQGRLTQYF.

This clone was counted once. The V gene is TRBV6-6, the J gene TRBJ2-5; D not resolved. The CDR3 runs 13 residues. The germline CDR1 and CDR2 sequences are MNHNY and SVGAGI (reference sequence). V lost 9 bases to trimming and J lost 2 bases, with 13 bases between them. The CDR3 sequence: CASQVVGQETQYF. In DNA, the CDR3 is TGTGCCAGTCAGGTCGTGGGGCAAGAGACCCAGTACTTC.

This rearrangement joins TRBV10-1 to TRBJ2-4; TRBD1 agrees at 7 bases. The CDR3 length is 15 residues. Germline trimming cut 0 bases from V and 10 bases from J; bases unmatched to any gene: 9. CDR1 is WNHNN and CDR2 is SYGVQD in the germline V gene (reference sequence). CDR3 sequence reads: CASSESGTARKIQYF. CDR3 nucleotides: TGCGCCAGCAGTGAGTCCGGGACAGCAAGAAAAATTCAGTACTTC.

The V gene is TRBV4-3, the J gene TRBJ1-1; TRBD1 aligns across 7 bases. Germline V lookup: CDR1 LGHNA, CDR2 YSLEER. V was clipped by 3 bases and J by 0 bases; unmatched bases: 4. The CDR3 runs 15 residues. CDR3 residues: CASSQYRGMNTEAFF. In DNA, the CDR3 is TGCGCCAGCAGCCAGTACAGGGGTATGAACACTGAAGCTTTCTTT.

The gene calls are TRBV5-1 and TRBJ2-5; 11 bases match TRBD2. Germline V gives CDR1 SGHRS, CDR2 YFSETQ. The length of the CDR3 is 21 residues. Trimming took 0 bases from V and 1 from J; bases not matched to a gene: 17. This CDR3 is CASSLAGEQILAGATQETQYF. The DNA of the CDR3 is TGCGCCAGCAGCTTGGCCGGCGAACAGATACTAGCGGGAGCCACCCAAGAGACCCAGTACTTC.